These T cell receptor beta chains were read from a single sample in a study of identical twins' blood T cells. TCRdb recomputed calls from the 5' RACE reads with MiXCR, one row per CDR3 protein. The sample lists hundreds of thousands of distinct CDR3 sequences, around 30% occurring once. Sequencing was performed on PBMCs. These receptors were taken from a woman aged 18 to 55 in good health. The CDR3 runs from the conserved cysteine through the conserved F or W. The order of the fields is D gene, J gene, V gene, clone size, CDR3 length, CDR3 protein, CDR3 DNA. A D gene is named only where the DNA matches it firmly. Not all rows give a size; the values are once, few, many and, for expanded clones, a class.

d_call: .; j_call: TRBJ1-2; v_call: TRBV18; clone_size: many; cdr3_length: 13; cdr3_aa: CASSRGTDYGYTF; cdr3_nt: TGTGCCAGCTCAAGGGGGACGGACTATGGCTACACCTTC
d_call: TRBD1; j_call: TRBJ1-1; v_call: TRBV20-1; clone_size: few; cdr3_length: 15; cdr3_aa: CSAVNNNRGGTEAFF; cdr3_nt: TGCAGTGCTGTGAACAATAACAGGGGAGGCACTGAAGCTTTCTTT
d_call: .; j_call: TRBJ2-1; v_call: TRBV2; clone_size: many; cdr3_length: 15; cdr3_aa: CASSESSPTYNEQFF; cdr3_nt: TGTGCCAGCAGTGAATCCAGTCCCACCTACAATGAGCAGTTCTTC
d_call: TRBD2; j_call: TRBJ2-7; v_call: TRBV20-1; clone_size: few; cdr3_length: 13; cdr3_aa: CSAPTSGRAEQYF; cdr3_nt: TGCAGTGCTCCGACTAGCGGGAGGGCCGAGCAGTACTTC
d_call: TRBD1; j_call: TRBJ1-1; v_call: TRBV9; clone_size: many; cdr3_length: 15; cdr3_aa: CASSDRQGAYTEAFF; cdr3_nt: TGTGCCAGCAGCGATAGACAGGGGGCGTACACTGAAGCTTTCTTT
d_call: .; j_call: TRBJ2-1; v_call: TRBV5-1; clone_size: few; cdr3_length: 15; cdr3_aa: CASSPPMFRNNEQFF; cdr3_nt: TGCGCCAGCAGCCCTCCTATGTTTCGGAACAATGAGCAGTTCTTC
d_call: .; j_call: TRBJ1-6; v_call: TRBV12-3/TRBV12-4; clone_size: .; cdr3_length: 12; cdr3_aa: CASIQSNSPLHF; cdr3_nt: TGTGCCAGCATTCAAAGTAATTCACCCCTCCACTTT
d_call: .; j_call: TRBJ2-7; v_call: TRBV30; clone_size: few; cdr3_length: 13; cdr3_aa: CAWRTKGGHQINF; cdr3_nt: TGTGCCTGGAGGACTAAGGGGGGACACCAGATCAACTTC
d_call: .; j_call: TRBJ1-1; v_call: TRBV29-1; clone_size: few; cdr3_length: 13; cdr3_aa: CSVEVGADTEAFF; cdr3_nt: TGCAGCGTTGAAGTTGGAGCGGACACTGAAGCTTTCTTT
d_call: .; j_call: TRBJ1-1; v_call: TRBV25-1; clone_size: many; cdr3_length: 14; cdr3_aa: CASRPLSGHPEAFF; cdr3_nt: TGTGCCAGCAGGCCCCTCTCAGGACACCCTGAAGCTTTCTTT
d_call: TRBD1; j_call: TRBJ1-1; v_call: TRBV19; clone_size: .; cdr3_length: 14; cdr3_aa: CASSRDRVSTEAFF; cdr3_nt: TGTGCCAGTAGTAGGGACAGGGTGTCGACTGAAGCTTTCTTT
d_call: .; j_call: TRBJ2-3; v_call: TRBV21-1; clone_size: .; cdr3_length: 17; cdr3_aa: CASSKGTDDTSTDTQYF; cdr3_nt: TGTGCCAGCAGCAAAGGTACAGATGACACTAGCACAGATACGCAGTATTTT
d_call: .; j_call: TRBJ2-7; v_call: TRBV7-2; clone_size: few; cdr3_length: 13; cdr3_aa: CASSLGGGYEQYF; cdr3_nt: TGTGCCAGCAGCTTAGGCGGAGGCTACGAGCAGTACTTC
d_call: .; j_call: TRBJ2-7; v_call: TRBV5-1; clone_size: few; cdr3_length: 17; cdr3_aa: CASSLVGGLQGPNEQYF; cdr3_nt: TGCGCCAGCAGCTTAGTAGGGGGACTCCAAGGGCCCAACGAGCAGTACTTC
d_call: .; j_call: TRBJ1-1; v_call: TRBV6-5; clone_size: many; cdr3_length: 14; cdr3_aa: CASSYAGMNTEAFF; cdr3_nt: TGTGCCAGCAGTTACGCGGGCATGAACACTGAAGCTTTCTTT
d_call: .; j_call: TRBJ2-2; v_call: TRBV5-1; clone_size: once; cdr3_length: 14; cdr3_aa: CASSLLGNTRELFF; cdr3_nt: TGCGCCAGCAGCTTACTAGGGAACACCAGGGAGCTGTTTTTT
d_call: .; j_call: TRBJ2-1; v_call: TRBV5-5; clone_size: .; cdr3_length: 16; cdr3_aa: CASSDPGLDRYNEQFF; cdr3_nt: TGTGCCAGCAGCGATCCCGGCCTTGACAGGTACAATGAGCAGTTCTTC
d_call: .; j_call: TRBJ2-2; v_call: TRBV29-1; clone_size: .; cdr3_length: 14; cdr3_aa: CSGTQTGNTGELFF; cdr3_nt: TGCAGCGGCACTCAAACAGGGAACACCGGGGAGCTGTTTTTT
d_call: .; j_call: TRBJ2-1; v_call: TRBV18; clone_size: .; cdr3_length: 15; cdr3_aa: CASSPHRESYNEQFF; cdr3_nt: TGTGCCAGCTCACCACACAGGGAGTCCTACAATGAGCAGTTCTTC
d_call: TRBD1; j_call: TRBJ1-2; v_call: TRBV2; clone_size: .; cdr3_length: 12; cdr3_aa: CASNDRGHGYTF; cdr3_nt: TGTGCCAGCAACGACAGGGGTCATGGCTACACCTTC
d_call: TRBD1; j_call: TRBJ2-1; v_call: TRBV7-2; clone_size: .; cdr3_length: 12; cdr3_aa: CASSLWDRGLFF; cdr3_nt: TGTGCCAGCAGTCTTTGGGACAGGGGTCTGTTCTTC
d_call: .; j_call: TRBJ1-2; v_call: TRBV3-1; clone_size: few; cdr3_length: 14; cdr3_aa: CASSQDPGNYGYTF; cdr3_nt: TGTGCCAGCAGCCAAGACCCAGGGAACTATGGCTACACCTTC
d_call: .; j_call: TRBJ2-6; v_call: TRBV5-4; clone_size: .; cdr3_length: 16; cdr3_aa: CASSLIGSSGANVLTF; cdr3_nt: TGTGCCAGCAGCTTGATAGGTTCTTCTGGGGCCAACGTCCTGACTTTC
d_call: .; j_call: TRBJ2-5; v_call: TRBV5-6; clone_size: .; cdr3_length: 14; cdr3_aa: CASSLRRTQETQYF; cdr3_nt: TGTGCCAGCAGCTTGAGGAGGACCCAAGAGACCCAGTACTTC
d_call: TRBD1; j_call: TRBJ1-1; v_call: TRBV19; clone_size: few; cdr3_length: 12; cdr3_aa: CASQGTATEAFF; cdr3_nt: TGTGCCAGTCAGGGGACAGCCACTGAAGCTTTCTTT
d_call: TRBD1; j_call: TRBJ1-4; v_call: TRBV7-9; clone_size: .; cdr3_length: 15; cdr3_aa: CASSLGGRGGEKLFF; cdr3_nt: TGTGCCAGCAGCTTAGGAGGCAGGGGGGGAGAAAAACTGTTTTTT
d_call: .; j_call: TRBJ2-7; v_call: TRBV3-1; clone_size: few; cdr3_length: 13; cdr3_aa: CASSQDPFYEQYF; cdr3_nt: TGTGCCAGCAGCCAAGACCCCTTTTACGAGCAGTACTTC
d_call: .; j_call: TRBJ2-1; v_call: TRBV24-1; clone_size: few; cdr3_length: 12; cdr3_aa: CATSDPQSEQFF; cdr3_nt: TGTGCCACCAGTGACCCCCAAAGTGAGCAGTTCTTC
d_call: .; j_call: TRBJ2-3; v_call: TRBV20-1; clone_size: .; cdr3_length: 13; cdr3_aa: CSAPPRVTDTQYF; cdr3_nt: TGCAGTGCTCCTCCCAGGGTCACAGATACGCAGTATTTT
d_call: .; j_call: TRBJ2-1; v_call: TRBV5-1; clone_size: few; cdr3_length: 15; cdr3_aa: CASSLAGLGYNEQFF; cdr3_nt: TGCGCCAGCAGCTTGGCCGGACTCGGTTACAATGAGCAGTTCTTC
d_call: TRBD1; j_call: TRBJ2-3; v_call: TRBV24-1; clone_size: many; cdr3_length: 15; cdr3_aa: CASKGTGGITDTQYF; cdr3_nt: TGTGCCAGTAAAGGGACAGGGGGCATCACAGATACGCAGTATTTT
d_call: TRBD1; j_call: TRBJ1-3; v_call: TRBV5-1; clone_size: .; cdr3_length: 17; cdr3_aa: CASSLLQGTNSGNTIYF; cdr3_nt: TGCGCCAGCAGCCTACTACAGGGGACCAATTCTGGAAACACCATATATTTT
d_call: TRBD1; j_call: TRBJ1-6; v_call: TRBV9; clone_size: many; cdr3_length: 18; cdr3_aa: CASGEGQGITSYNSPLHF; cdr3_nt: TGTGCCAGCGGGGAGGGACAGGGAATTACCTCCTATAATTCACCCCTCCACTTT
d_call: TRBD1; j_call: TRBJ1-1; v_call: TRBV7-9; clone_size: many; cdr3_length: 15; cdr3_aa: CASSLGSNRGSEAFF; cdr3_nt: TGTGCCAGCAGCTTAGGGTCGAACAGGGGATCTGAAGCTTTCTTT
d_call: .; j_call: TRBJ1-4; v_call: TRBV7-2; clone_size: few; cdr3_length: 13; cdr3_aa: CASSFGSNEKLFF; cdr3_nt: TGTGCCAGCAGCTTCGGGTCTAATGAAAAACTGTTTTTT
d_call: .; j_call: TRBJ1-1; v_call: TRBV7-2; clone_size: .; cdr3_length: 14; cdr3_aa: CASSLYTSNTEAFF; cdr3_nt: TGTGCCAGCAGCTTATATACATCGAACACTGAAGCTTTCTTT
d_call: .; j_call: TRBJ1-1; v_call: TRBV7-9; clone_size: few; cdr3_length: 12; cdr3_aa: CASTRGPTEAFF; cdr3_nt: TGTGCCAGCACCCGAGGACCCACTGAAGCTTTCTTT
d_call: .; j_call: TRBJ2-2; v_call: TRBV20-1; clone_size: few; cdr3_length: 13; cdr3_aa: CSAPRGGTGELFF; cdr3_nt: TGCAGTGCTCCTAGGGGAGGCACCGGGGAGCTGTTTTTT
d_call: TRBD1; j_call: TRBJ1-1; v_call: TRBV10-3; clone_size: few; cdr3_length: 16; cdr3_aa: CAIMGGQGKRNTEAFF; cdr3_nt: TGTGCCATCATGGGGGGACAGGGGAAGAGGAACACTGAAGCTTTCTTT
d_call: TRBD1; j_call: TRBJ1-6; v_call: TRBV5-1; clone_size: .; cdr3_length: 16; cdr3_aa: CASSRTGGMDNSPLHF; cdr3_nt: TGCGCCAGCAGCCGGACAGGGGGCATGGATAATTCACCCCTCCACTTT
d_call: .; j_call: TRBJ1-2; v_call: TRBV2; clone_size: once; cdr3_length: 12; cdr3_aa: CASTQRGRGYTF; cdr3_nt: TGTGCCAGCACCCAACGGGGTCGGGGCTACACCTTC
d_call: .; j_call: TRBJ2-2; v_call: TRBV11-1; clone_size: few; cdr3_length: 16; cdr3_aa: CASRSGGGPNTGELFF; cdr3_nt: TGTGCCAGCAGATCAGGGGGGGGCCCTAACACCGGGGAGCTGTTTTTT
d_call: TRBD1; j_call: TRBJ1-2; v_call: TRBV7-9; clone_size: .; cdr3_length: 13; cdr3_aa: CASSLGTGYGYTF; cdr3_nt: TGTGCCAGCAGCTTAGGGACAGGGTATGGCTACACCTTC
d_call: .; j_call: TRBJ1-5; v_call: TRBV20-1; clone_size: few; cdr3_length: 13; cdr3_aa: CSAIRAINQPQHF; cdr3_nt: TGCAGTGCTATCCGGGCGATCAATCAGCCCCAGCATTTT
d_call: .; j_call: TRBJ1-6; v_call: TRBV27; clone_size: few; cdr3_length: 14; cdr3_aa: CASSPQGGDSPLHF; cdr3_nt: TGTGCCAGCAGTCCTCAGGGTGGGGATTCACCCCTCCACTTT
d_call: .; j_call: TRBJ1-5; v_call: TRBV20-1; clone_size: few; cdr3_length: 17; cdr3_aa: CSARVGGSGFSNQPQHF; cdr3_nt: TGCAGTGCTAGAGTGGGGGGATCGGGTTTTAGCAATCAGCCCCAGCATTTT
d_call: .; j_call: TRBJ2-7; v_call: TRBV27; clone_size: few; cdr3_length: 14; cdr3_aa: CASSSRAETYEQYF; cdr3_nt: TGTGCCAGCAGCTCCCGGGCAGAAACCTACGAGCAGTACTTC
d_call: TRBD2; j_call: TRBJ2-1; v_call: TRBV6-5; clone_size: .; cdr3_length: 13; cdr3_aa: CASSGGAYNEQFF; cdr3_nt: TGTGCCAGCAGCGGGGGGGCCTACAATGAGCAGTTCTTC
d_call: TRBD1; j_call: TRBJ2-1; v_call: TRBV20-1; clone_size: .; cdr3_length: 14; cdr3_aa: CSARPGQGGNEQFF; cdr3_nt: TGCAGTGCTCGACCGGGACAGGGGGGGAATGAGCAGTTCTTC
d_call: .; j_call: TRBJ2-7; v_call: TRBV7-8; clone_size: .; cdr3_length: 16; cdr3_aa: CASSLARLQILRGQYF; cdr3_nt: TGTGCCAGCAGCTTAGCGCGACTCCAGATATTAAGAGGGCAGTACTTC
d_call: .; j_call: TRBJ1-1; v_call: TRBV15; clone_size: .; cdr3_length: 13; cdr3_aa: CATGRSPGLVAFF; cdr3_nt: TGTGCCACCGGCAGAAGTCCCGGGTTGGTCGCTTTCTTT
d_call: TRBD2; j_call: TRBJ2-7; v_call: TRBV20-1; clone_size: .; cdr3_length: 16; cdr3_aa: CSARPHAAGVSYEQYF; cdr3_nt: TGCAGTGCTAGACCCCACGCAGCGGGAGTGTCCTACGAGCAGTACTTC
d_call: TRBD1; j_call: TRBJ1-5; v_call: TRBV27; clone_size: .; cdr3_length: 13; cdr3_aa: CARRQGFDQPQHF; cdr3_nt: TGTGCCAGAAGACAGGGCTTCGATCAGCCCCAGCATTTT
d_call: TRBD1; j_call: TRBJ1-2; v_call: TRBV4-3; clone_size: few; cdr3_length: 16; cdr3_aa: CASSHGQGIRTDGYTF; cdr3_nt: TGCGCCAGCAGCCATGGACAGGGTATTAGAACGGATGGCTACACCTTC
d_call: .; j_call: TRBJ2-2; v_call: TRBV24-1; clone_size: many; cdr3_length: 13; cdr3_aa: CATSGINTGELFF; cdr3_nt: TGTGCCACCAGTGGCATCAACACCGGGGAGCTGTTTTTT
d_call: .; j_call: TRBJ1-6; v_call: TRBV16; clone_size: .; cdr3_length: 12; cdr3_aa: CASSHSNSPLHF; cdr3_nt: TGTGCCAGCAGCCACTCTAATTCACCCCTCCACTTT
d_call: TRBD2; j_call: TRBJ2-3; v_call: TRBV20-1; clone_size: .; cdr3_length: 16; cdr3_aa: CSARLAGGHFTDTQYF; cdr3_nt: TGCAGTGCTCGACTAGCGGGGGGACACTTCACAGATACGCAGTATTTT
d_call: TRBD2; j_call: TRBJ2-1; v_call: TRBV5-1; clone_size: few; cdr3_length: 17; cdr3_aa: CASSLARTSGVVDEQFF; cdr3_nt: TGCGCCAGCAGCTTGGCCCGAACTAGCGGAGTGGTCGATGAGCAGTTCTTC
d_call: TRBD1; j_call: TRBJ1-1; v_call: TRBV7-9; clone_size: few; cdr3_length: 14; cdr3_aa: CASSLGQKNTEAFF; cdr3_nt: TGTGCCAGCAGCTTGGGACAGAAAAACACTGAAGCTTTCTTT
d_call: .; j_call: TRBJ2-3; v_call: TRBV9; clone_size: .; cdr3_length: 16; cdr3_aa: CASSGSKGLFTDTQYF; cdr3_nt: TGTGCCAGCAGCGGTAGTAAGGGGTTATTCACAGATACGCAGTATTTT